What follows are 7 T cell receptor beta chains derived from one specimen sequenced in a study of blood T cell repertoires in COVID-19. TCRdb keeps only in-frame clones here, not all; method: immunoSEQ multiplex PCR. The data contain around 330,000 clones, 90% of them singletons. The sample was PBMCs or T cells enriched from blood (not recorded which). Receptor source: a man in his sixties who had recovered from COVID-19.

The chain is built from TRBV30 and TRBJ2-7, with a tentative D call TRBD1 (5 bases). V was shortened by 0 bases and J by 7 bases, with 10 bases between the two germline ends. CDR3 length: 12 residues. Germline assignment: CDR1 GTSNPN and CDR2 SVGIG (reference sequence). DNA for the CDR3: TGTGCCTGGAGTGTACTGGGGCCAGAGCAGTACTTC. It yields the protein CAWSVLGPEQYF.

A few counts support this clone. CDR3 protein: CASSLETGVYEQYF. DNA of the CDR3: TGTGCCAGCAGCTTGGAGACAGGGGTGTACGAGCAGTACTTC. V is TRBV7-9 and J is TRBJ2-7, with 8 bases aligning to TRBD1. CDR1 is SEHNR and CDR2 is FQNEAQ in the germline V gene (reference sequence). The CDR3 covers 14 residues. The ends lost 3 bases at V and 4 bases at J; junction bases unmatched: 5.

The chain carries TRBV10-3 and TRBJ2-7, with 11 positions matching TRBD2. Per the germline V gene, CDR1 is ENHRY and CDR2 is SYGVKD. Trimming took 7 bases from V and 4 from J; bases not matched to a gene: 9. The CDR3 extends over 15 amino acids. CDR3 residues: CAITRSGGGGYEQYF. CDR3 nucleotides: TGTGCCATCACCCGTAGCGGGGGGGGCGGTTACGAGCAGTACTTC.

This clone was recorded a few times. The V and J genes are TRBV5-6 and TRBJ2-1; 7 bases match TRBD1. V lost 0 bases to trimming and J lost 2 bases; unmatched junction nucleotides: 2. The germline V gene has CDR1 SGHDT and CDR2 YYEEEE. The CDR3 runs 15 residues. The DNA for the CDR3 is TGTGCCAGCAGCTTGGGTGGGACAGCCTACAATGAGCAGTTCTTC. Translated: CASSLGGTAYNEQFF.

This sequence joins TRBV18 and TRBJ1-5; tentatively, D is TRBD1 (6 bases). Germline values: CDR1 KGHSH, CDR2 LQKENI. The V end lost 5 bases, the J end lost 2 bases, and 16 bases lay between the germline ends. This CDR3 contains 16 residues. For the CDR3, the DNA is TGTGCCAGCTCAAAGACAGGATTCTCTGGCAATCAGCCCCAGCATTTT. Its translation is CASSKTGFSGNQPQHF.

The chain recombines TRBV19 with TRBJ1-5; D perhaps matches TRBD1 (5 bases). The CDR3 is made up of 15 amino acids. Germline V CDR1 and CDR2: LNHDA, SQIVND (reference sequence). V lost 6 bases, J lost 0 bases, and 12 bases lay in between. This CDR3 is CASRRTPNSNQPQHF. The CDR3 DNA reads as TGTGCCAGTAGGAGGACACCAAATAGCAATCAGCCCCAGCATTTT.

This clone was seen only once. The chain joins TRBV5-5 to TRBJ1-5; 8 nucleotides align to TRBD1. The CDR3 sequence is 14 residues long. Germline CDR1 is SGHKS and CDR2 is YYEKEE (reference sequence). J was trimmed by 7 bases and V by 0 bases; bases with no gene match: 3. The CDR3 DNA reads as TGTGCCAGCAGCTTGGAGGCAGGGGGCCAGCCCCAGCATTTT. This translates into CASSLEAGGQPQHF.